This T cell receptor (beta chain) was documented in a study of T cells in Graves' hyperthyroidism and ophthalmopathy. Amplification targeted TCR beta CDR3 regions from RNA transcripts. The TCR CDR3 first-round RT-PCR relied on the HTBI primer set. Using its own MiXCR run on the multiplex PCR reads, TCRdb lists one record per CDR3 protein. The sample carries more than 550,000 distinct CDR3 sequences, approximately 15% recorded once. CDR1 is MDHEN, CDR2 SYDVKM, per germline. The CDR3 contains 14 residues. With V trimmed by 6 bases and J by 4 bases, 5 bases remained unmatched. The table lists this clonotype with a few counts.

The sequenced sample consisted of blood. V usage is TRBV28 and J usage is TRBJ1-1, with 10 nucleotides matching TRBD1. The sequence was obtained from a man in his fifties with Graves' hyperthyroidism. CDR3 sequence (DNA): TGTGCCAGCAGGGCCGGACAGGGGGGCACTGAAGCTTTCTTT. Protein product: CASRAGQGGTEAFF.